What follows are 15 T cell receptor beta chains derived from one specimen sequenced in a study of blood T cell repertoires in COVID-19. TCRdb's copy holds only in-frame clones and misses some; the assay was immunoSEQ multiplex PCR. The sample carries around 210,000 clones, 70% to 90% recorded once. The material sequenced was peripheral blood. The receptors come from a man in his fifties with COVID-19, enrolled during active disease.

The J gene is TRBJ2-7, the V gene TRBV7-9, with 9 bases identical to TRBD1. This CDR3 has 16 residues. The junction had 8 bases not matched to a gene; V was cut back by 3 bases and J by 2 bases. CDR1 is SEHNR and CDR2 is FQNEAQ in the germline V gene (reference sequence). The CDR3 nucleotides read TGTGCCAGCAGCTTTTCTCGGGACAGGGTAACCTACGAGCAGTACTTC. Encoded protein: CASSFSRDRVTYEQYF.

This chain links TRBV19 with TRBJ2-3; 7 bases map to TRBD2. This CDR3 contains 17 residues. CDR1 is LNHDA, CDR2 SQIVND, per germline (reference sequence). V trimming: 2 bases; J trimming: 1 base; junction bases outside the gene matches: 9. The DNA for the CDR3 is TGTGCCAGTAGTATACGGTCAGTGAGCGGGGGCACAGATACGCAGTATTTT. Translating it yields CASSIRSVSGGTDTQYF.

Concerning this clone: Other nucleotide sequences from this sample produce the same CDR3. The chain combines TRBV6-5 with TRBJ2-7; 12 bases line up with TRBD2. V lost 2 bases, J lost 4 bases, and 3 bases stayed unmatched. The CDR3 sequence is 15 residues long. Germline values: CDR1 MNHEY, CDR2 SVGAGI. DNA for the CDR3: TGTGCCAGCAGTTACGGACTAGCGGGAATTTACGAGCAGTACTTC. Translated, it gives CASSYGLAGIYEQYF.

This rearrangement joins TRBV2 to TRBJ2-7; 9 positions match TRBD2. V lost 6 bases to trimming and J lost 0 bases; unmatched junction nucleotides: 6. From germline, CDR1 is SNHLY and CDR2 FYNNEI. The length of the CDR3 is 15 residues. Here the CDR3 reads CASRESSGVSYEQYF. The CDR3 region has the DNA TGTGCCAGCAGAGAATCTAGCGGGGTCTCCTACGAGCAGTACTTC.

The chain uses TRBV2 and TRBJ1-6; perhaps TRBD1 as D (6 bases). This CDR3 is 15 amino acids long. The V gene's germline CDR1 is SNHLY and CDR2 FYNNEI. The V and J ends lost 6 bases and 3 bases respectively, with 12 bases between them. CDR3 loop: CASRNRDNYNSPLHF. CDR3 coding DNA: TGTGCCAGCAGGAACCGGGACAACTATAATTCACCCCTCCACTTT.

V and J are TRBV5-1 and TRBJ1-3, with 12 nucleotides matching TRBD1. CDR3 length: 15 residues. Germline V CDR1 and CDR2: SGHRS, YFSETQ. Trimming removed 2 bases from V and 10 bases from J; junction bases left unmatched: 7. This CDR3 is CASSLTGTGGRTIYF. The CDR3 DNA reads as TGCGCCAGCAGCTTAACCGGGACAGGGGGCAGAACCATATATTTT.

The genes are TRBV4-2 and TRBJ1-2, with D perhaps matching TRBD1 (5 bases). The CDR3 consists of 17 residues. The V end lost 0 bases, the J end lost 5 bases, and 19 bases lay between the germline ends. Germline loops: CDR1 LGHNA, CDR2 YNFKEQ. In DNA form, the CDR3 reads TGTGCCAGCAGCCAAGATACTGGGAACGGAAGGGGTTATGGCTACACCTTC. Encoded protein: CASSQDTGNGRGYGYTF.

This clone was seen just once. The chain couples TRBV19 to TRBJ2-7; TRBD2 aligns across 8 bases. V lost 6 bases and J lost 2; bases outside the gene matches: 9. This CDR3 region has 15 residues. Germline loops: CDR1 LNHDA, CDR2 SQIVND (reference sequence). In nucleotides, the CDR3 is TGTGCCAGTAGCATCGGGACTAGAGATGCCTACGAGCAGTACTTC. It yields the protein CASSIGTRDAYEQYF.

The CDR3 DNA is TGTGCCAGCAGCCTGACCGGGACAGGGGACGCCTATGAGCAGTTCTTC. It codes for CASSLTGTGDAYEQFF. This chain joins TRBV7-3 and TRBJ2-1; TRBD1 aligns across 10 bases. V trimming: 5 bases; J trimming: 8 bases; junction bases outside the gene matches: 12. Germline V gene data show CDR1 as SGHTA and CDR2 as FQGTGA. The CDR3 spans 16 residues.

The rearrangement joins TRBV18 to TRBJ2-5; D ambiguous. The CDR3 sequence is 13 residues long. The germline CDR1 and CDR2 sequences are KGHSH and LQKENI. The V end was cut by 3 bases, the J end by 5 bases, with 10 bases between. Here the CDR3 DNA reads TGTGCCAGCTCACCGGTGAACGGTGAGACCCAGTACTTC. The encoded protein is CASSPVNGETQYF.

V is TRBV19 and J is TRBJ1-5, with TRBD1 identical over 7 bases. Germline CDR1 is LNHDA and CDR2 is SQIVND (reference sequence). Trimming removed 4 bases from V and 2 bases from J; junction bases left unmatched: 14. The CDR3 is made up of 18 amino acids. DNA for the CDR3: TGTGCCAGTAGTACGGACAGGAGTCCGGAGGAGGGCAATCAGCCCCAGCATTTT. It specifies CASSTDRSPEEGNQPQHF.

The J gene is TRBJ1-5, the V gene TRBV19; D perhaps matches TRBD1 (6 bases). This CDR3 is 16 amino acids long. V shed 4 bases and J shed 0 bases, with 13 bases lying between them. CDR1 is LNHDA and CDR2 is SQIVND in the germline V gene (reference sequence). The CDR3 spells CASSTPKDSSNQPQHF. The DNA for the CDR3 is TGTGCCAGTAGTACCCCCAAGGACAGTAGCAATCAGCCCCAGCATTTT. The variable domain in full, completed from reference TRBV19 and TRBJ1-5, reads DGGITQSPKYLFRKEGQNVTLSCEQNLNHDAMYWYRQDPGQGLRLIYYSQIVNDFQKGDIAEGYSVSREKKESFPLTVTSAQKNPTAFYLCASSTPKDSSNQPQHFGDGTRLSIL.

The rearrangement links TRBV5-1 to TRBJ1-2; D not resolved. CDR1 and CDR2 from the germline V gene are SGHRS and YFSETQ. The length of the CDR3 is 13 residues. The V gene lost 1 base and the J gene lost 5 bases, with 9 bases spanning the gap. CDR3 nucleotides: TGCGCCAGCAGCTTGCGGTGGGAGTATGGCTACACCTTC. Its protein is CASSLRWEYGYTF. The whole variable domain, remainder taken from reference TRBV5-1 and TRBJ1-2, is KAGVTQTPRYLIKTRGQQVTLSCSPISGHRSVSWYQQTPGQGLQFLFEYFSETQRNKGNFPGRFSGRQFSNSRSEMNVSTLELGDSALYLCASSLRWEYGYTFGSGTRLTVV.

CDR3 region: CASSPNQAGDIQYF. CDR3 bases: TGCGCCAGCAGTCCAAACCAAGCCGGGGACATTCAGTACTTC. This chain uses TRBV5-1 with TRBJ2-4, with TRBD2 as a possible D gene (5 bases). Germline V gene data show CDR1 as SGHRS and CDR2 as YFSETQ. This CDR3 is 14 amino acids long. Trimming cost V 5 bases and J 8 bases, with 17 bases left between them. Full variable domain (remainder filled in from reference TRBV5-1 and TRBJ2-4): KAGVTQTPRYLIKTRGQQVTLSCSPISGHRSVSWYQQTPGQGLQFLFEYFSETQRNKGNFPGRFSGRQFSNSRSEMNVSTLELGDSALYLCASSPNQAGDIQYFGAGTRLSVL.

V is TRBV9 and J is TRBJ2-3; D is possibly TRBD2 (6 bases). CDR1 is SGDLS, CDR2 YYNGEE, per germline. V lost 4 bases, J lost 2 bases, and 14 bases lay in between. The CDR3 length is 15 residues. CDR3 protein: CASSPQPGVTDTQYF. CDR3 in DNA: TGTGCCAGCAGCCCTCAACCGGGGGTCACAGATACGCAGTATTTT.